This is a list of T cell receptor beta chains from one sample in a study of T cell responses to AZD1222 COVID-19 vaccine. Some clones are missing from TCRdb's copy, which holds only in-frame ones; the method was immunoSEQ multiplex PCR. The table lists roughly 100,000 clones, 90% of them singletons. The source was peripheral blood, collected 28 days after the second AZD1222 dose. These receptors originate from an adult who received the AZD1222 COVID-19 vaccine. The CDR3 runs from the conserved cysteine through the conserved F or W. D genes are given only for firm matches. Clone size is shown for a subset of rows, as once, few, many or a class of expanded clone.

cdr3_aa: CASSPEGNTEAFF
cdr3_nt: TGTGCCAGCAGCCCCGAGGGAAACACTGAAGCTTTCTTT
v_call: TRBV6-1
j_call: TRBJ1-1
clone_size: once
d_call: NA

cdr3_aa: CAWSVGIAPEQYF
cdr3_nt: TGTGCCTGGAGTGTAGGCATTGCCCCCGAGCAGTACTTC
v_call: TRBV30
j_call: TRBJ2-7
clone_size: NA
d_call: NA

cdr3_aa: CSARYGPEAFF
cdr3_nt: TGCAGTGCTAGGTACGGGCCTGAAGCTTTCTTT
v_call: TRBV20-1
j_call: TRBJ1-1
clone_size: NA
d_call: NA

cdr3_aa: CASSYGRWETQYF
cdr3_nt: TGTGCCAGCAGTTACGGGAGATGGGAGACCCAGTACTTC
v_call: TRBV6-2/TRBV6-3
j_call: TRBJ2-5
clone_size: NA
d_call: NA

cdr3_aa: CASSPTWDRGDYEQYF
cdr3_nt: TGTGCCAGCTCACCAACCTGGGACAGGGGGGACTACGAGCAGTACTTC
v_call: TRBV18
j_call: TRBJ2-7
clone_size: NA
d_call: TRBD1

cdr3_aa: CASSVENEQFF
cdr3_nt: TGTGCCAGCAGCGTAGAGAATGAGCAGTTCTTC
v_call: TRBV9
j_call: TRBJ2-1
clone_size: NA
d_call: NA

cdr3_aa: CASSLWGPDTQYF
cdr3_nt: TGCGCCAGCAGCTTGTGGGGGCCGGATACGCAGTATTTT
v_call: TRBV5-1
j_call: TRBJ2-3
clone_size: NA
d_call: NA

cdr3_aa: CASSSPGTVTDTQYF
cdr3_nt: TGTGCCAGCAGCTCACCCGGGACAGTCACAGATACGCAGTATTTT
v_call: TRBV11-1
j_call: TRBJ2-3
clone_size: NA
d_call: TRBD1

cdr3_aa: CASSVATQYF
cdr3_nt: TGTGCCAGCAGTGTAGCGACGCAGTATTTT
v_call: TRBV2
j_call: TRBJ2-3
clone_size: NA
d_call: NA

cdr3_aa: CASSSGGETAGTEAFF
cdr3_nt: TGTGCCAGCAGTTCGGGAGGGGAAACAGCTGGCACTGAAGCTTTCTTT
v_call: TRBV5-4
j_call: TRBJ1-1
clone_size: NA
d_call: NA

cdr3_aa: CASSPAGSYNEQFF
cdr3_nt: TGTGCCAGCAGCCCCGCGGGATCCTACAATGAGCAGTTCTTC
v_call: TRBV7-3
j_call: TRBJ2-1
clone_size: NA
d_call: NA

cdr3_aa: CASSQAPIRDRGPGNQPQHF
cdr3_nt: TGTGCCAGCAGCCAAGCCCCAATTCGGGACAGGGGTCCAGGCAATCAGCCCCAGCATTTT
v_call: TRBV3-1/TRBV3-2
j_call: TRBJ1-5
clone_size: NA
d_call: TRBD1

cdr3_aa: CASSLQGYSLTF
cdr3_nt: TGTGCCAGCAGCTTACAGGGTTACTCTTTAACTTTC
v_call: TRBV5-5
j_call: TRBJ2-4
clone_size: NA
d_call: NA

cdr3_aa: CASSLVPGGVQPQHF
cdr3_nt: TGCGCCAGCAGCTTGGTCCCTGGAGGGGTTCAGCCCCAGCATTTT
v_call: TRBV5-1
j_call: TRBJ1-5
clone_size: NA
d_call: NA

cdr3_aa: CASRSNYEQYF
cdr3_nt: TGTGCCAGCAGGTCGAATTACGAGCAGTACTTC
v_call: TRBV28
j_call: TRBJ2-7
clone_size: NA
d_call: NA

cdr3_aa: CAWRSENYGYTF
cdr3_nt: TGTGCCTGGAGATCGGAGAACTATGGCTACACCTTC
v_call: TRBV30
j_call: TRBJ1-2
clone_size: NA
d_call: NA

cdr3_aa: CASGSRTGVYEQYF
cdr3_nt: TGTGCTAGTGGTTCTCGGACAGGGGTCTACGAGCAGTACTTC
v_call: TRBV12-5
j_call: TRBJ2-7
clone_size: NA
d_call: TRBD1

cdr3_aa: CASSIIAGGGEKLFF
cdr3_nt: TGTGCCAGTAGTATAATCGCAGGGGGCGGTGAAAAACTGTTTTTT
v_call: TRBV19
j_call: TRBJ1-4
clone_size: NA
d_call: TRBD1

cdr3_aa: CASSLGGGETQYF
cdr3_nt: TGTGCCAGCTCACTGGGGGGTGGAGAGACCCAGTACTTC
v_call: TRBV18
j_call: TRBJ2-5
clone_size: NA
d_call: NA

cdr3_aa: CASSQGTGGNTIYF
cdr3_nt: TGTGCCAGCAGCCAGGGGACAGGTGGAAACACCATATATTTT
v_call: TRBV11-2
j_call: TRBJ1-3
clone_size: NA
d_call: TRBD1

cdr3_aa: CASSDSPGQGSQPQHF
cdr3_nt: TGTGCCAGTAGTGATAGCCCGGGGCAAGGGAGTCAGCCCCAGCATTTT
v_call: TRBV19
j_call: TRBJ1-5
clone_size: NA
d_call: NA

cdr3_aa: CASSDTAGQPQHF
cdr3_nt: TGTGCCAGCAGCGACACGGCGGGACAGCCCCAGCATTTT
v_call: TRBV6-4
j_call: TRBJ1-5
clone_size: NA
d_call: NA

cdr3_aa: CASSFRNTEAFF
cdr3_nt: TGTGCCAGCAGTTTTAGGAACACTGAAGCTTTCTTT
v_call: TRBV12-3/TRBV12-4
j_call: TRBJ1-1
clone_size: once
d_call: NA

cdr3_aa: CASSVDAGINTGELFF
cdr3_nt: TGTGCCAGCAGCGTAGACGCAGGAATCAACACCGGGGAGCTGTTTTTT
v_call: TRBV9
j_call: TRBJ2-2
clone_size: few
d_call: NA

cdr3_aa: CASSQEVGGSTDTQYF
cdr3_nt: TGCGCCAGCAGCCAGGAGGTGGGAGGGAGCACAGATACGCAGTATTTT
v_call: TRBV5-1
j_call: TRBJ2-3
clone_size: NA
d_call: TRBD2

cdr3_aa: CASSLSPGTETQYF
cdr3_nt: TGCGCCAGCAGCTTGAGCCCCGGGACAGAGACCCAGTACTTC
v_call: TRBV5-1
j_call: TRBJ2-5
clone_size: few
d_call: NA

cdr3_aa: CASSLGDRGLGQPQHF
cdr3_nt: TGTGCCAGCAGCTTAGGGGACAGGGGGCTTGGGCAGCCCCAGCATTTT
v_call: TRBV7-9
j_call: TRBJ1-5
clone_size: NA
d_call: TRBD1

cdr3_aa: CASSRDRDLWQYF
cdr3_nt: TGTGCCAGCAGCCGGGACAGGGACCTATGGCAGTACTTC
v_call: TRBV7-9
j_call: TRBJ2-7
clone_size: NA
d_call: TRBD1

cdr3_aa: CASSLRDSTEAFF
cdr3_nt: TGTGCCAGCAGTCTTCGGGACTCCACTGAAGCTTTCTTT
v_call: TRBV7-9
j_call: TRBJ1-1
clone_size: NA
d_call: NA

cdr3_aa: CASSLSSSTGEETQYF
cdr3_nt: TGTGCCAGCAGCCTCTCGAGTTCGACAGGTGAAGAGACCCAGTACTTC
v_call: TRBV11-3
j_call: TRBJ2-5
clone_size: few
d_call: NA

cdr3_aa: CASSPRRDRNEKLFF
cdr3_nt: TGTGCCAGCAGCCCGCGCCGGGACAGAAATGAAAAACTGTTTTTT
v_call: TRBV11-2
j_call: TRBJ1-4
clone_size: NA
d_call: TRBD1

cdr3_aa: CASSPRTGEKLFF
cdr3_nt: TGTGCCAGCAGTCCCCGGACAGGAGAAAAACTGTTTTTT
v_call: TRBV27
j_call: TRBJ1-4
clone_size: NA
d_call: TRBD1

cdr3_aa: CASSPGTGYYEQYF
cdr3_nt: TGCGCCAGCAGCCCAGGTACAGGTTACTACGAGCAGTACTTC
v_call: TRBV4-3
j_call: TRBJ2-7
clone_size: NA
d_call: NA

cdr3_aa: CAWNGLIPIGSPLHF
cdr3_nt: TGTGCCTGGAATGGGCTCATCCCTATCGGGTCACCCCTCCACTTT
v_call: TRBV30
j_call: TRBJ1-6
clone_size: NA
d_call: NA

cdr3_aa: CASSLLSGELFF
cdr3_nt: TGTGCCAGCAGCCTCCTCTCCGGGGAGCTGTTTTTT
v_call: TRBV3-1/TRBV3-2
j_call: TRBJ2-2
clone_size: few
d_call: NA

cdr3_aa: CASNRGRAPLHF
cdr3_nt: TGTGCCAGCAACCGGGGCCGGGCACCCCTCCACTTT
v_call: TRBV9
j_call: TRBJ1-6
clone_size: once
d_call: NA

cdr3_aa: CASTPNRVAGYTF
cdr3_nt: TGTGCCAGTACCCCTAACAGGGTTGCGGGCTACACCTTC
v_call: TRBV19
j_call: TRBJ1-2
clone_size: medium-sized
d_call: NA

cdr3_aa: CASSYNDASNQPQHF
cdr3_nt: TGTGCCAGCAGTTACAATGACGCTAGCAATCAGCCCCAGCATTTT
v_call: TRBV6-2/TRBV6-3
j_call: TRBJ1-5
clone_size: NA
d_call: NA

cdr3_aa: CASSVAGGRTDTQYF
cdr3_nt: TGTGCCAGCAGCGTAGCGGGGGGGCGCACAGATACGCAGTATTTT
v_call: TRBV5-4
j_call: TRBJ2-3
clone_size: NA
d_call: TRBD2

cdr3_aa: CAGVSGANVLTF
cdr3_nt: TGTGCCGGAGTCTCTGGGGCCAACGTCCTGACTTTC
v_call: TRBV7-6
j_call: TRBJ2-6
clone_size: NA
d_call: NA

cdr3_aa: CASSLALTGGATQYF
cdr3_nt: TGTGCCAGCAGCTTGGCCTTGACTGGGGGGGCGACCCAGTACTTC
v_call: TRBV5-4
j_call: TRBJ2-5
clone_size: NA
d_call: NA